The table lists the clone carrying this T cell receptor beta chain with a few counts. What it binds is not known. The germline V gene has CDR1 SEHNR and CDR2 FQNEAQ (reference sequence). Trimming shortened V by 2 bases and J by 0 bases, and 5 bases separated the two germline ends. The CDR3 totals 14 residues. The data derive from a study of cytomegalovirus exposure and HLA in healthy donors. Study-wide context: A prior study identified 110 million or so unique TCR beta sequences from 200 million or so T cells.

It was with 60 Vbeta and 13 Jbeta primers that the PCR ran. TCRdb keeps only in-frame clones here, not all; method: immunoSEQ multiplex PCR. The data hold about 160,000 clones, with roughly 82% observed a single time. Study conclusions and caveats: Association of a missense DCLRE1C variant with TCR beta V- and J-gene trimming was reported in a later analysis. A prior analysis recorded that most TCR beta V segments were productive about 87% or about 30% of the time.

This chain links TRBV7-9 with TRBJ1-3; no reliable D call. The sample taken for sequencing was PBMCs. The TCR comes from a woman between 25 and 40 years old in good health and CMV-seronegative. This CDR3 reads CASSLLYSGNTIYF. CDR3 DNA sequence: TGTGCCAGCAGCTTACTGTACTCTGGAAACACCATATATTTT.